Listed below are T cell receptor beta chains from one sample, sequenced in a study of blood T cell repertoires in COVID-19. The data were produced by immunoSEQ multiplex PCR, yet TCRdb's version contains in-frame clones alone and is incomplete. This sample has fewer than 250,000 clones; approximately 82% occur once, and the top ten carry about 12%. What was sequenced was peripheral blood. These receptors all stem from a woman in her thirties or forties with acute or convalescent COVID-19. CDR3s include the opening cysteine and the closing phenylalanine or tryptophan. The D gene is left open where the match is weak. Expanded clones get a size class; other rows say once, few or many, or leave the size out.

V: TRBV2
size: -
D: -
J: TRBJ2-7
CDR3: CASREGKYNTYEQYF
DNA: TGTGCCAGCAGGGAGGGGAAATACAACACCTACGAGCAGTACTTC

V: TRBV7-8
size: -
D: -
J: TRBJ1-5
CDR3: CASSLAGANSNQPQHF
DNA: TGTGCCAGCAGCTTAGCTGGGGCGAATAGCAATCAGCCCCAGCATTTT

V: TRBV7-2
size: -
D: -
J: TRBJ1-1
CDR3: CASSVRSGAAEAFF
DNA: TGTGCCAGCAGCGTGCGGAGTGGGGCCGCCGAAGCTTTCTTT

V: TRBV18
size: -
D: -
J: TRBJ1-2
CDR3: CASSPEANYGYTF
DNA: TGTGCCAGCTCACCGGAGGCTAACTATGGCTACACCTTC

V: TRBV27
size: -
D: TRBD1
J: TRBJ1-5
CDR3: CASSAGTGNQPQHF
DNA: TGTGCCAGCAGTGCCGGGACAGGCAATCAGCCCCAGCATTTT

V: TRBV6-5
size: -
D: -
J: TRBJ1-1
CDR3: CASGGQLNTEAFF
DNA: TGTGCCAGCGGAGGACAGTTGAACACTGAAGCTTTCTTT

V: TRBV4-2
size: -
D: TRBD2
J: TRBJ2-3
CDR3: CASSQTRGAGGPQDTQYF
DNA: TGTGCCAGCAGCCAAACGCGCGGGGCGGGGGGGCCCCAAGATACGCAGTATTTT

V: TRBV24-1
size: -
D: -
J: TRBJ2-1
CDR3: CATSDSVPVHNEQFF
DNA: TGTGCCACCAGTGATTCGGTACCTGTTCACAATGAGCAGTTCTTC

V: TRBV6-2/TRBV6-3
size: -
D: TRBD1
J: TRBJ1-6
CDR3: CASSRPDRPNSPLHF
DNA: TGTGCCAGCAGTAGACCGGACAGGCCGAATTCACCCCTCCACTTT

V: TRBV19
size: -
D: -
J: TRBJ1-1
CDR3: CASSPSSRNTEAFF
DNA: TGTGCCAGTAGCCCGTCATCGCGGAACACTGAAGCTTTCTTT

V: TRBV6-2/TRBV6-3
size: few
D: -
J: TRBJ2-1
CDR3: CASSPKQKQFF
DNA: TGTGCCAGCAGTCCCAAACAAAAGCAGTTCTTC

V: TRBV27
size: few
D: TRBD2
J: TRBJ2-3
CDR3: CASSLSPTGGYTDTQYF
DNA: TGTGCCAGCAGTCTCAGTCCCACGGGGGGATACACAGATACGCAGTATTTT

V: TRBV27
size: few
D: -
J: TRBJ2-1
CDR3: CASSGRSFNNEQFF
DNA: TGTGCCAGCAGCGGTCGTAGTTTCAACAATGAGCAGTTCTTC

V: TRBV15
size: -
D: -
J: TRBJ2-5
CDR3: CATSRDVGTQPWYQETQYF
DNA: TGTGCCACCAGCAGAGATGTCGGGACACAGCCATGGTACCAAGAGACCCAGTACTTC

V: TRBV7-6
size: -
D: -
J: TRBJ1-4
CDR3: CASSTTGNEKLFF
DNA: TGTGCCAGCAGCACAACAGGGAATGAAAAACTGTTTTTT

V: TRBV6-1
size: few
D: -
J: TRBJ2-7
CDR3: CASSETERANYEQYF
DNA: TGTGCCAGCAGTGAAACTGAGCGGGCCAACTACGAGCAGTACTTC

V: TRBV3-1/TRBV3-2
size: -
D: -
J: TRBJ1-6
CDR3: CASSQRGGGNSPLHF
DNA: TGTGCCAGCAGCCAACGTGGGGGCGGTAATTCACCCCTCCACTTT

V: TRBV11-2
size: -
D: -
J: TRBJ1-2
CDR3: CASSRNNRDPLTNYGYTF
DNA: TGTGCCAGCAGCCGGAACAACAGGGACCCCCTAACTAACTATGGCTACACCTTC

V: TRBV20-1
size: few
D: TRBD2
J: TRBJ2-1
CDR3: CRGGVYNEQFF
DNA: TGCAGGGGGGGGGTGTACAATGAGCAGTTCTTC

V: TRBV6-5
size: -
D: -
J: TRBJ1-5
CDR3: CASLVSYSNQPQHF
DNA: TGTGCCAGCCTAGTTTCATATAGCAATCAGCCCCAGCATTTT

V: TRBV3-1/TRBV3-2
size: -
D: -
J: TRBJ1-2
CDR3: CASSQVRVGYGYTF
DNA: TGTGCCAGCAGCCAAGTCAGGGTGGGATATGGCTACACCTTC

V: TRBV11-2
size: -
D: -
J: TRBJ2-1
CDR3: CASSWEAPYGEQFF
DNA: TGTGCCAGCAGCTGGGAGGCCCCATATGGTGAGCAGTTCTTC

V: TRBV5-1
size: -
D: -
J: TRBJ1-4
CDR3: CASSSGLTNEKLFF
DNA: TGCGCCAGCAGTTCGGGACTGACTAATGAAAAACTGTTTTTT

V: TRBV5-1
size: -
D: TRBD1
J: TRBJ1-3
CDR3: CASSSQTGKVSGNTIYF
DNA: TGCGCCAGCAGCTCCCAGACAGGGAAAGTCTCTGGAAACACCATATATTTT

V: TRBV5-1
size: few
D: TRBD2
J: TRBJ2-4
CDR3: CASSLRGPRTPLAEVAKNIQYF
DNA: TGCGCCAGCAGCTTGAGAGGACCCCGGACCCCTCTAGCGGAGGTAGCCAAAAACATTCAGTACTTC

V: TRBV9
size: few
D: TRBD1
J: TRBJ1-2
CDR3: CASTRGQGFYGYTF
DNA: TGTGCCAGCACTCGGGGACAGGGGTTCTATGGCTACACCTTC

V: TRBV6-1
size: few
D: -
J: TRBJ1-2
CDR3: CASSEAPLFESSNYGYTF
DNA: TGTGCCAGCAGTGAAGCGCCCCTTTTTGAGTCCTCTAACTATGGCTACACCTTC

V: TRBV4-2
size: -
D: -
J: TRBJ1-2
CDR3: CASSQDWTASDYGYTF
DNA: TGTGCCAGCAGCCAAGATTGGACAGCCTCTGACTATGGCTACACCTTC

V: TRBV6-2/TRBV6-3
size: -
D: TRBD1
J: TRBJ1-2
CDR3: CASSYQGQRLFGGYTF
DNA: TGTGCCAGCAGTTACCAGGGACAGAGGTTGTTCGGAGGCTACACCTTC

V: TRBV5-1
size: -
D: TRBD2
J: TRBJ2-5
CDR3: CASSLYGSSGGQETQYF
DNA: TGCGCCAGCAGCTTGTATGGGTCTAGCGGGGGCCAAGAGACCCAGTACTTC

V: TRBV19
size: -
D: TRBD1
J: TRBJ2-7
CDR3: CASSLRTGDEQYF
DNA: TGTGCCAGTAGTCTTCGGACAGGGGACGAGCAGTACTTC

V: TRBV25-1
size: -
D: -
J: TRBJ2-1
CDR3: CASSPWTEYNEQFF
DNA: TGTGCCAGCAGTCCCTGGACAGAATACAATGAGCAGTTCTTC

V: TRBV9
size: -
D: -
J: TRBJ2-3
CDR3: CASSPSGTDTQYF
DNA: TGTGCCAGCAGCCCCAGTGGCACAGATACGCAGTATTTT

V: TRBV5-6
size: -
D: TRBD2
J: TRBJ2-5
CDR3: CASSLTSGVQETQYF
DNA: TGTGCCAGCAGCCTGACTAGCGGGGTACAAGAGACCCAGTACTTC

V: TRBV6-1
size: -
D: TRBD2
J: TRBJ2-3
CDR3: CASSEGLGSDTQYF
DNA: TGTGCCAGCAGTGAGGGACTAGGTTCAGATACGCAGTATTTT

V: TRBV5-6
size: -
D: TRBD2
J: TRBJ2-1
CDR3: CASSFSGGNPHNEQFF
DNA: TGTGCCAGCAGCTTTAGCGGGGGCAACCCCCACAATGAGCAGTTCTTC

V: TRBV19
size: -
D: TRBD1
J: TRBJ2-7
CDR3: CASSAGTGGYEQYF
DNA: TGTGCCAGTAGTGCCGGGACAGGGGGGTACGAGCAGTACTTC

V: TRBV19
size: -
D: TRBD1
J: TRBJ2-7
CDR3: CASSIGGQGAIGYEQYF
DNA: TGTGCCAGTAGTATAGGCGGGCAGGGGGCAATTGGCTACGAGCAGTACTTC

V: TRBV12-5
size: -
D: -
J: TRBJ2-5
CDR3: CASGVTRETQYF
DNA: TGTGCTAGTGGCGTTACGCGAGAGACCCAGTACTTC

V: TRBV4-1
size: -
D: -
J: TRBJ1-1
CDR3: CASSQWRGGGTEAFF
DNA: TGCGCCAGCAGCCAATGGCGGGGCGGTGGCACTGAAGCTTTCTTT

V: TRBV6-2/TRBV6-3
size: -
D: TRBD2
J: TRBJ2-7
CDR3: CASSPPSPGLGYEQYF
DNA: TGTGCCAGCAGTCCCCCCAGCCCGGGACTAGGCTACGAGCAGTACTTC

V: TRBV6-4
size: few
D: TRBD2
J: TRBJ2-3
CDR3: CASSDSSGADTQYF
DNA: TGTGCCAGCAGTGACTCTAGCGGGGCAGATACGCAGTATTTT

V: TRBV6-5
size: -
D: TRBD1
J: TRBJ1-1
CDR3: CASRGTGGANTEAFF
DNA: TGTGCCAGCAGGGGAACAGGGGGCGCAAACACTGAAGCTTTCTTT

V: TRBV4-1
size: -
D: -
J: TRBJ2-7
CDR3: CASSQEGAGAGNEQYF
DNA: TGCGCCAGCAGCCAAGAGGGTGCAGGGGCCGGCAACGAGCAGTACTTC

V: TRBV21-1
size: few
D: -
J: TRBJ2-7
CDR3: CASSNSTSGRHGEQYF
DNA: TGTGCCAGCAGCAACTCGACTAGCGGGAGGCATGGCGAGCAGTACTTC

V: TRBV7-2
size: -
D: -
J: TRBJ2-4
CDR3: CASSLVAAPGAKNIQYF
DNA: TGTGCCAGCAGCTTAGTAGCGGCCCCAGGCGCCAAAAACATTCAGTACTTC

V: TRBV6-5
size: -
D: -
J: TRBJ1-6
CDR3: CAVRAGSYNSPLHF
DNA: TGTGCCGTCAGGGCCGGGTCCTATAATTCACCCCTCCACTTT

V: TRBV19
size: -
D: -
J: TRBJ1-1
CDR3: CASTLRTARNTGAFF
DNA: TGTGCCAGTACCCTTCGGACAGCTCGGAACACTGGAGCTTTCTTT

V: TRBV5-1
size: -
D: -
J: TRBJ1-2
CDR3: CASRDNRDNLGGLRGYTF
DNA: TGCGCCAGCCGCGACAACCGGGACAACCTGGGCGGGTTGAGAGGCTACACCTTC

V: TRBV27
size: -
D: -
J: TRBJ1-2
CDR3: CASRGAGGYGYTF
DNA: TGTGCCAGCAGGGGAGCGGGGGGCTATGGCTACACCTTC

V: TRBV5-1
size: once
D: -
J: TRBJ2-1
CDR3: CASSFRGSYNEQFF
DNA: TGCGCCAGCAGCTTTAGGGGCTCCTACAATGAGCAGTTCTTC

V: TRBV2
size: -
D: TRBD2
J: TRBJ2-2
CDR3: CASRGGSGELFF
DNA: TGTGCCAGCAGGGGAGGGTCCGGGGAGCTGTTTTTT

V: TRBV7-6
size: few
D: TRBD2
J: TRBJ2-2
CDR3: CASSYGGGPAGELFF
DNA: TGTGCCAGCAGCTACGGCGGGGGACCCGCCGGGGAGCTGTTTTTT

V: TRBV6-5
size: few
D: -
J: TRBJ2-2
CDR3: CASSYSSMGGPGELFF
DNA: TGTGCCAGCAGTTACTCGTCTATGGGCGGGCCCGGGGAGCTGTTTTTT

V: TRBV7-2
size: -
D: -
J: TRBJ1-2
CDR3: CASSLLTRNYGYTF
DNA: TGTGCCAGCAGCTTATTGACACGGAACTATGGCTACACCTTC